Described below is a single T cell receptor beta chain sequence and its context. This sample is part of a study of T-cell memory formation after mild COVID-19. A single record per CDR3 protein comes from TCRdb applying MiXCR to the 5' RACE reads. Among roughly 240,000 distinct CDR3 sequences listed, 15% to 20% were seen once. The CDR3 length is 14 residues. V was pared by 3 bases and J by 5 bases, with 13 bases between. Germline V gene data show CDR1 as MGHDK and CDR2 as SYGVNS. The sample consisted of PBMCs or a T cell subset sorted from them (not recorded which). This sequence joins TRBV25-1 and TRBJ1-2, with a possible D match to TRBD1 (5 bases). The source is a man aged 18 to 35 who had mild COVID-19 (a few samples of this study predate the infection). Cell type and time point are not known. CDR3 region: CASSEMGEVYGYTF. DNA of the CDR3: TGTGCCAGCAGTGAGATGGGGGAAGTTTATGGCTACACCTTC.